The entry below describes one T cell receptor beta chain. These data come from a study of CD8 T cells in Susac syndrome. cDNA came from approximately 0.5 to 1 ug RNA primed by random hexamers. TCRdb analysed the immunoSEQ multiplex PCR reads with MiXCR anew, one entry per CDR3 protein. The table includes some 130,000 distinct CDR3 sequences, around 93% detected once. The CDR3 contains 15 residues. Germline V CDR1 and CDR2: LNHNV, YYDKDF (reference sequence). Trimming took 0 bases from V and 0 from J, leaving 7 bases between them. The chain is built from TRBV15 and TRBJ2-3; D is ambiguous. Sequencing was done on a sample of CD8+ T cells from PBMCs. This receptor was identified in a human donor with Susac syndrome. CDR3 protein: CATSRDLSSTDTQYF. The CDR3 nucleotides read TGTGCCACCAGCAGAGATTTGTCTAGCACAGATACGCAGTATTTT.